This T cell receptor (beta chain) was recovered during a study of cytomegalovirus exposure and HLA in healthy donors. The table lists this clone with a few counts. The same CDR3 also results from other DNA sequences found in this sample. Germline V lookup: CDR1 ENHRY, CDR2 SYGVKD. The CDR3 spans 13 residues. V shed 6 bases and J 5 bases; nucleotides not matched to a gene: 4. A multiplex PCR was run with 60 Vbeta primers and 13 Jbeta primers. This table comes from immunoSEQ multiplex PCR, and its TCRdb copy is limited to in-frame clones, with some not included. The table lists about 100,000 clones, approximately 72% of them singletons.

The chain recombines TRBV10-3 with TRBJ2-1, with 7 positions matching TRBD1. The sequence came from a middle-aged man in good health and CMV-seropositive. Source material: PBMCs. The CDR3 loop reads CAISRDRDNEQFF. The CDR3 region has the DNA TGTGCCATCAGCAGAGACAGGGACAATGAGCAGTTCTTC.